The TCR beta chain under discussion was sequenced for a study of long-term antiretroviral therapy in people with HIV. The length of the CDR3 is 12 residues. The germline V and J ends were trimmed by 5 bases and 8 bases, with 12 bases remaining between them. CDR1 SGHVS and CDR2 FQNEAQ come from the germline V gene. Version v3.0 of the immunoSEQ assay ran at survey level. Clones were read by immunoSEQ multiplex PCR, and TCRdb kept only the in-frame ones, dropping some. The sample has approximately 30,000 clones, around 75% seen once. The clonotype was recovered from a man aged 18 to 29 with HIV. The chain is built from TRBV7-8 and TRBJ1-2; unclear D gene. The source was unsorted PBMCs, collected 1.9 years after starting antiretroviral therapy. The CDR3 sequence is CASSTDWRGYTF. In DNA, the CDR3 is TGTGCCAGCAGCACCGACTGGCGGGGCTACACCTTC.